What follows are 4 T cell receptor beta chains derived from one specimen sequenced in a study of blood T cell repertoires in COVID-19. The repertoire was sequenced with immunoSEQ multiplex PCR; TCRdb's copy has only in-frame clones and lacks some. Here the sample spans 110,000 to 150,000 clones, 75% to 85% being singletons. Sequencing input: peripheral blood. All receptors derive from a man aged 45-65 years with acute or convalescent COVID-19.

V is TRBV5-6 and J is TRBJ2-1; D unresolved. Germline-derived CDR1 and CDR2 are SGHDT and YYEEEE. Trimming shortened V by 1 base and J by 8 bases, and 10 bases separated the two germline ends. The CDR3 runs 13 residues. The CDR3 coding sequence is TGTGCCAGCAGCTTGTACGGGTACGATGAGCAGTTCTTC. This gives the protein CASSLYGYDEQFF.

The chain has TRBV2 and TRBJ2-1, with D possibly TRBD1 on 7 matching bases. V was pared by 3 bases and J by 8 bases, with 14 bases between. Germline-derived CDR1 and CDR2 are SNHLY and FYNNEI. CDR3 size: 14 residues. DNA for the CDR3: TGTGCCAGCAGTGAGGGGGGCAGGGGGGATGAGCAGTTCTTC. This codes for CASSEGGRGDEQFF.

The CDR3 reads CATMGQGNTEAFF. In DNA form, the CDR3 reads TGTGCCACCATGGGACAGGGGAACACTGAAGCTTTCTTT. The V and J genes are TRBV24-1 and TRBJ1-1; 9 positions agree with TRBD1. J lost 1 base, V lost 8 bases, and 1 base had no gene match. CDR3 length: 13 residues. CDR1 and CDR2 from the germline V gene are KGHDR and SFDVKD.

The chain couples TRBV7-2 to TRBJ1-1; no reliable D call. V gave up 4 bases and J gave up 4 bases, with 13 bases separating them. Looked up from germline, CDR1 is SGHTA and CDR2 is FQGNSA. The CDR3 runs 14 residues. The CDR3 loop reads CASSSTGGITEAFF. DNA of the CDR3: TGTGCCAGCAGCTCCACGGGCGGGATCACTGAAGCTTTCTTT.